This is a list of T cell receptor beta chains from one sample in a study of OX40 agonist ivuxolimab in advanced cancers. Only in-frame clones appear in the TCRdb table, and some are missing; sequencing was by immunoSEQ multiplex PCR. The sample includes approximately 79,000 clones, around 86% seen only once; the top ten take approximately 0.99%. The sample consisted of CD4+ or CD8+ T cells sorted from blood, taken in a trial of the OX40 agonist ivuxolimab. All receptors come from an adult with an advanced solid tumor such as melanoma, head and neck, liver or kidney cancer. Each CDR3 is given with its conserved first and last residue. D genes are given only for firm matches. Clone size, where shown, is once, few, many, or a class for clones that have expanded.

TRBJ1-1	NA	NA	TRBV4-3	CASSQDRRATEAFF	TGCGCCAGCAGCCAAGATAGGAGGGCCACTGAAGCTTTCTTT
TRBJ1-4	NA	NA	TRBV29-1	CSVVGTPNEKLFF	TGCAGCGTTGTAGGGACGCCTAATGAAAAACTGTTTTTT
TRBJ2-6	NA	NA	TRBV19	CASNGQGPGANVLTF	TGTGCCAGTAACGGGCAGGGTCCTGGGGCCAACGTCCTGACTTTC
TRBJ1-6	NA	NA	TRBV7-9	CASSDRGNSPLHF	TGTGCCAGCAGCGACAGAGGCAATTCACCCCTCCACTTT
TRBJ1-2	NA	NA	TRBV25-1	CASSEWGLAGYTF	TGTGCCAGCAGTGAATGGGGCCTGGCCGGCTACACCTTC
TRBJ2-7	NA	NA	TRBV5-1	CASSPGDPYEQYF	TGCGCCAGCAGCCCCGGGGACCCTTACGAGCAGTACTTC
TRBJ2-7	once	NA	TRBV12-5	CASGLVLNGRAHEQYF	TGTGCTAGTGGTTTGGTACTTAACGGGAGAGCCCACGAGCAGTACTTC
TRBJ1-2	NA	TRBD1	TRBV5-4	CASSLTGGAAYGYTF	TGTGCCAGCAGCTTGACAGGGGGCGCGGCCTATGGCTACACCTTC
TRBJ2-7	NA	TRBD2	TRBV18	CASSPPVATSGSYEQYF	TGTGCCAGCTCACCACCAGTAGCCACTAGCGGTTCCTACGAGCAGTACTTC
TRBJ2-1	NA	TRBD2	TRBV30	CAWRGPLAGRNNEQFF	TGTGCCTGGAGAGGGCCTCTAGCGGGAAGGAATAATGAGCAGTTCTTC
TRBJ1-2	NA	TRBD1	TRBV4-1	CASSQPRTGNHYGYTF	TGCGCCAGCAGCCAACCGAGGACAGGGAACCACTATGGCTACACCTTC
TRBJ2-3	NA	NA	TRBV5-1	CASSYTTGPGTDTQYF	TGCGCCAGCAGCTATACTACAGGGCCGGGTACAGATACGCAGTATTTT
TRBJ2-7	NA	TRBD1	TRBV5-5	CASRGRQGAYEQYF	TGTGCCAGCAGGGGAAGACAGGGTGCCTACGAGCAGTACTTC
TRBJ2-7	NA	NA	TRBV7-2	CASSTQGYEQYF	TGTGCCAGCAGCACACAGGGTTACGAGCAGTACTTC
TRBJ1-5	NA	TRBD1	TRBV6-5	CQQNTGATQPQHF	TGTCAACAGAACACAGGGGCGACTCAGCCCCAGCATTTT
TRBJ2-5	NA	NA	TRBV19	CASSIDRAPETQYF	TGTGCCAGTAGTATAGACAGGGCTCCAGAGACCCAGTACTTC
TRBJ1-4	NA	TRBD1	TRBV25-1	CASRRDRSNEKLFF	TGTGCCAGCAGACGGGACAGATCTAATGAAAAACTGTTTTTT
TRBJ1-6	NA	NA	TRBV5-4	CASSLGAAATSPLHF	TGTGCCAGCAGCCTCGGGGCAGCCGCAACATCACCCCTCCACTTT
TRBJ2-7	NA	NA	TRBV6-4	CASRVVTYEQYF	TGTGCCAGCAGAGTAGTGACGTACGAGCAGTACTTC
TRBJ2-7	NA	NA	TRBV29-1	CSTMTGLTEQYF	TGCAGCACCATGACAGGACTTACTGAGCAGTACTTC
TRBJ2-5	NA	TRBD1	TRBV6-1	CATFPGTGIETQYF	TGTGCCACGTTCCCCGGGACAGGGATAGAGACCCAGTACTTC
TRBJ2-5	NA	NA	TRBV29-1	CSVRLRLGKETQYF	TGCAGCGTCCGGCTTCGATTGGGGAAAGAGACCCAGTACTTC
TRBJ2-1	NA	TRBD2	TRBV7-2	CASSSPPGTSVYNEQFF	TGTGCCAGCAGCTCCCCCCCCGGGACTAGCGTTTACAATGAGCAGTTCTTC
TRBJ2-3	NA	NA	TRBV19	CASSPLSSADTQYF	TGTGCCAGTAGTCCCCTTTCTAGCGCAGATACGCAGTATTTT
TRBJ1-1	NA	TRBD1	TRBV6-5	CASSDQGDTEAFF	TGTGCCAGCAGTGATCAGGGGGACACTGAAGCTTTCTTT
TRBJ1-4	NA	NA	TRBV18	CASSSGDREKLFF	TGTGCCAGCTCATCCGGGGATCGGGAAAAACTGTTTTTT
TRBJ1-1	NA	TRBD1	TRBV2	CASRLQGTEAFF	TGTGCCAGCAGACTACAGGGGACTGAAGCTTTCTTT
TRBJ2-7	NA	TRBD2	TRBV14	CASSPLFQREAPYEQYF	TGTGCCAGCAGCCCCCTCTTCCAGCGGGAGGCTCCCTACGAGCAGTACTTC
TRBJ2-1	NA	NA	TRBV4-1	CASSQADLFSYNEQFF	TGCGCCAGCAGCCAGGCAGATTTATTCTCCTACAATGAGCAGTTCTTC
TRBJ2-6	NA	TRBD1	TRBV5-6	CASSLATGVFGANVLTF	TGTGCCAGCAGCTTAGCGACAGGGGTTTTTGGGGCCAACGTCCTGACTTTC
TRBJ1-5	NA	NA	TRBV4-1	CASMPGVERGNQPQHF	TGCGCCAGCATGCCGGGCGTAGAAAGGGGCAATCAGCCCCAGCATTTT
TRBJ1-1	once	TRBD1	TRBV30	CAWRTYRGQRAFF	TGTGCCTGGAGAACCTACAGGGGGCAACGAGCTTTCTTT
TRBJ2-7	few	TRBD1	TRBV6-5	CASSRDSRYEQYF	TGTGCCAGCAGTAGGGACAGCCGTTACGAGCAGTACTTC